This record covers a single T cell receptor (beta chain). Original processing notes: Amplifying reference gene primers gave estimates of nucleated cell counts. Profiled with immunoSEQ multiplex PCR; TCRdb holds only in-frame clones, not every one. That table furnishes V, J and clone size, whereas the DNA furnished D and trimming. The data hold hundreds of thousands of clones, with around nine tenths observed a single time. The sample is drawn from a study of blood T cell repertoires in COVID-19. Study overall: Italy, Spain and the United States were the sources of the convalescent and acute COVID-19 samples. The analysed material was cDNA or gDNA that came from T cells, B-cell-depleted T cells, or PBMCs.

Those enrolled in Seattle joined during active infection and were followed longitudinally afterward. The source of this sequence is a woman in her 70s with COVID-19, enrolled during active disease. The sample taken for sequencing was peripheral blood.

This CDR3 is CASSQLSGGADTQYF. CDR3 coding DNA: TGTGCCAGCAGTCAACTCTCAGGGGGCGCAGATACGCAGTATTTT. The chain employs TRBV27 and TRBJ2-3, with 8 bases that match TRBD1. The CDR3 has 15 amino acids. V lost 5 bases to trimming and J lost 4 bases; unmatched junction nucleotides: 8. Germline CDR1 reads MNHEY; CDR2 reads SMNVEV (reference sequence).